These 17 T cell receptor beta chains were sequenced from one sample in a study of OX40 agonist ivuxolimab in advanced cancers. Receptor libraries were prepared by the immunoSEQ multiplex PCR assay. TCRdb mirrors the immuneACCESS table, restricted to in-frame sequences. Some clones are absent from its copies; in checked studies, under half trace to an unresolved V gene, and the reason for the others is unknown. This sample lists roughly 35,000 clones; approximately 90% were detected once. The ten largest make up about 4% of the sample. Specimen: CD4+ or CD8+ T cells sorted from blood, collected in a trial of the OX40 agonist ivuxolimab. The receptors originated from an adult with an advanced solid tumor such as melanoma, head and neck, liver or kidney cancer.

The chain carries TRBV7-9 and TRBJ2-7; 10 nucleotides match TRBD1. With 5 bases clipped from V and 1 base from J, the junction kept 5 bases outside the gene matches. The CDR3 covers 15 residues. CDR1 and CDR2 (germline): SEHNR, FQNEAQ (reference sequence). The CDR3 DNA follows: TGTGCCAGCAGCAGAGGGACAGGGGCTTCCTACGAGCAGTACTTC. Its protein product is CASSRGTGASYEQYF.

V is TRBV27 and J is TRBJ2-5; 14 nucleotides line up with TRBD2. The CDR3 has 16 residues. Germline assignment: CDR1 MNHEY and CDR2 SMNVEV (reference sequence). V lost 2 bases, J lost 3 bases, and 2 bases stayed unmatched. The CDR3 DNA sequence: TGTGCCAGCAGTTTAGGGACTAGCGGGAGAAAAGAGACCCAGTACTTC. It specifies CASSLGTSGRKETQYF.

The V call is TRBV6-4, the J call TRBJ2-1; TRBD1 might be the D (6 bases). The germline V gene has CDR1 MRHNA and CDR2 SNTAGT. Trimming pared 2 bases from V and 0 bases from J, leaving 20 bases between. The CDR3 consists of 19 residues. This CDR3 is CASSDRAGPGTSSYNEQFF. The CDR3 DNA reads TGTGCCAGCAGTGACAGGGCCGGCCCCGGGACAAGCTCCTACAATGAGCAGTTCTTC.

This clone appeared a single time. The J gene is TRBJ1-4, the V gene TRBV5-1; D unresolved. The CDR3 contains 15 residues. Germline V gene sequence: CDR1 SGHRS, CDR2 YFSETQ. V lost 4 bases and J 0 bases, leaving 10 bases between the germline ends. This chain's CDR3 is CASSITPTTNEKLFF. Here the CDR3 DNA reads TGCGCCAGCAGCATTACACCGACAACTAATGAAAAACTGTTTTTT.

V is TRBV5-3 and J is TRBJ1-5, with 10 positions matching TRBD1. TRBV5-3 falls under the ORF class, with uncertain function. The CDR3 consists of 17 residues. Trimming took 2 bases from V and 7 from J; bases not matched to a gene: 12. CDR3 nucleotide sequence: TGTGCCAGAAGCTTATGGTCGAGACAGGGGGCAGGGCAGCCCCAGCATTTT. Amino acids: CARSLWSRQGAGQPQHF.

V usage is TRBV7-9 and J usage is TRBJ2-6, with D hard to call. Germline V gives CDR1 SEHNR, CDR2 FQNEAQ (reference sequence). The CDR3 is 13 residues long. V was trimmed by 10 bases and J by 4 bases, leaving 11 bases between them. CDR3 nucleotide sequence: TGTGCCACAGAAGTACAAGGGGCCAACGTCCTGACTTTC. Its protein is CATEVQGANVLTF.

CDR3 in DNA: TGTGCCAGTAGTGCCACAGGGGGTCCTAATGAAAAACTGTTTTTT. Protein: CASSATGGPNEKLFF. The chain carries TRBV19 and TRBJ1-4; 8 bases line up with TRBD1. This CDR3 spans 15 amino acids. Germline V gene lookup returns CDR1 LNHDA and CDR2 SQIVND (reference sequence). The V and J ends lost 5 bases and 3 bases, in that order; junction bases with no gene match: 5. The full variable domain, in which reference TRBV19 and TRBJ1-4 provide the parts outside the CDR3, is DGGITQSPKYLFRKEGQNVTLSCEQNLNHDAMYWYRQDPGQGLRLIYYSQIVNDFQKGDIAEGYSVSREKKESFPLTVTSAQKNPTAFYLCASSATGGPNEKLFFGSGTQLSVL.

As for this clone: At the DNA level, this CDR3 is encoded by other sequences in the same sample as well. The chain employs TRBV2 and TRBJ2-1; a possible D gene is TRBD1 (6 bases). The germline V gene has CDR1 SNHLY and CDR2 FYNNEI. The CDR3 is 11 amino acids. V lost 8 bases to trimming and J lost 5 bases, with 7 bases between them. The CDR3 nucleotides are TGTGCCAGCCAGGGGAACAATGAGCAGTTCTTC. Encoded protein: CASQGNNEQFF.

This chain connects TRBV9 to TRBJ2-3, with D possibly called TRBD1 or TRBD2 (6 bases each). This CDR3 region has 15 residues. Germline-derived CDR1 and CDR2 are SGDLS and YYNGEE. Trimming cost V 4 bases and J 2 bases, with 14 bases left between them. The CDR3 region has the DNA TGTGCCAGCAGCCGCAGGGGACTTATCACAGATACGCAGTATTTT. Amino acid sequence: CASSRRGLITDTQYF.

V and J are TRBV30 and TRBJ1-3; 9 positions agree with TRBD1. Germline CDR1 is GTSNPN and CDR2 is SVGIG (reference sequence). The V gene end was trimmed by 3 bases and the J gene end by 1 base; junction bases not matched to a gene: 10. This CDR3 region has 17 residues. The CDR3 spells CAWRVHPGQGSGNTIYF. As DNA, the CDR3 is TGTGCCTGGAGGGTTCATCCGGGACAGGGTTCTGGAAACACCATATATTTT. The variable domain in full, with the rest retrieved from reference TRBV30 and TRBJ1-3, is SQTIHQWPATLVQPVGSPLSLECTVEGTSNPNLYWYRQAAGRGLQLLFYSVGIGQISSEVPQNLSASRPQDRQFILSSKKLLLSDSGFYLCAWRVHPGQGSGNTIYFGEGSWLTVV.

The J gene is TRBJ1-1, the V gene TRBV28; TRBD1 is a possible D gene (5 bases). The germline V gene encodes CDR1 MDHEN and CDR2 SYDVKM. The CDR3 spans 14 residues. Trimming removed 8 bases at V and 4 bases at J, with 17 bases between. This chain's CDR3 is CASWAGGIGTEAFF. The CDR3 DNA sequence: TGTGCCAGCTGGGCCGGGGGAATCGGCACTGAAGCTTTCTTT.

The J gene is TRBJ2-3, the V gene TRBV5-4, with 7 bases matching TRBD2. Germline CDR1 SGHNT, CDR2 YYREEE (reference sequence). With V trimmed by 0 bases and J by 10 bases, 26 bases remained unmatched. The CDR3 runs to 20 residues. This CDR3 reads CASSLDAGGLAVGFRVPQYF. CDR3 in DNA: TGTGCCAGCAGCTTGGATGCGGGCGGCCTAGCGGTGGGGTTTCGAGTGCCGCAGTATTTT.

The chain recombines TRBV2 with TRBJ2-2; TRBD2 aligns across 12 bases. The CDR3 length is 16 residues. CDR1 and CDR2 (germline): SNHLY, FYNNEI. J lost 5 bases, V lost 5 bases, and 6 bases had no gene match. The CDR3 region is CASSRLAGVRTGELFF. In DNA, the CDR3 is TGTGCCAGCAGTCGACTAGCGGGAGTCAGGACCGGGGAGCTGTTTTTT.

In its sample, this clone was seen once. The chain is built from TRBV4-1 and TRBJ1-3; no clear D gene. Trimming cost V 2 bases and J 5 bases, with 13 bases left between them. Looked up from germline, CDR1 is MGHRA and CDR2 is YSYEKL. This CDR3 region has 15 residues. This chain's CDR3 is CASSQLKQQRNTIYF. The CDR3, as DNA: TGCGCCAGCAGCCAACTTAAACAGCAGAGAAACACCATATATTTT.

This clone was detected only once. The chain couples TRBV28 to TRBJ2-7; TRBD1 agrees at 9 bases. This CDR3 is built from 17 residues. The ends lost 4 bases at V and 6 bases at J; junction bases unmatched: 16. Germline values: CDR1 MDHEN, CDR2 SYDVKM. The DNA of the CDR3 is TGTGCCAGCAGTTCCCTGTGGCTCCGGGACAGGGTCGGCGAGCAGTACTTC. Protein product: CASSSLWLRDRVGEQYF.

The rearrangement links TRBV11-3 to TRBJ2-2; D not certain. The CDR3 totals 16 residues. Germline assignment: CDR1 SGHNT and CDR2 YENEEA. Between the trimmed V and J ends, which lost 1 base and 1 base, there was a span of 10 bases. The DNA for the CDR3 is TGTGCCAGCAGCTTAGGGCGAGTTCAGAACACCGGGGAGCTGTTTTTT. It yields the protein CASSLGRVQNTGELFF.

The CDR3 protein is CASSQRQGKNEQFF. The CDR3 DNA is TGTGCCAGCAGCCAGAGACAGGGGAAGAATGAGCAGTTCTTC. The V call is TRBV11-1, the J call TRBJ2-1; 8 bases line up with TRBD1. The CDR3 loop spans 14 amino acids. Germline trimming cut 5 bases from V and 7 bases from J; bases unmatched to any gene: 7. The germline V gene has CDR1 SGHAT and CDR2 FQDESV (reference sequence).